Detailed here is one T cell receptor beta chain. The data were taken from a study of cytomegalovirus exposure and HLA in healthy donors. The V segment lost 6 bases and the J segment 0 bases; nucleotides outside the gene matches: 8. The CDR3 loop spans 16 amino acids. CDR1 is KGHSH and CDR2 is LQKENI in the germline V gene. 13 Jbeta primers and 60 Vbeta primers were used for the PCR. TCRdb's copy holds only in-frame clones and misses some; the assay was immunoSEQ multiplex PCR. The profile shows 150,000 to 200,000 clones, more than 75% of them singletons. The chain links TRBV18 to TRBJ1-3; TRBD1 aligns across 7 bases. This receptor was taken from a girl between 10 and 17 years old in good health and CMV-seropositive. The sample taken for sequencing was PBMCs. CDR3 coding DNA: TGTGCCAGCTCCCACACACAGGGGAACTCTGGAAACACCATATATTTT. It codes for CASSHTQGNSGNTIYF.